These 29 T cell receptor beta chains came from one sample sequenced in a study of blood T cell repertoires in COVID-19. The table came from immunoSEQ multiplex PCR; TCRdb's copy has only in-frame clones and leaves some out. The sample carries some 180,000 clones, about four fifths recorded once. The sequenced sample was peripheral blood. All receptors derive from a woman at least 80 years old with acute or convalescent COVID-19.

The J gene is TRBJ2-1, the V gene TRBV19; D unresolved. This CDR3 spans 14 amino acids. The V gene's germline CDR1 is LNHDA and CDR2 SQIVND (reference sequence). The V and J ends lost 3 bases and 4 bases respectively, with 10 bases between them. CDR3 in amino acids: CASSIRGIYNEQFF. CDR3 sequence (DNA): TGTGCCAGTAGTATTCGCGGAATTTACAATGAGCAGTTCTTC. Supplemented by reference TRBV19 and TRBJ2-1, the full variable domain reads DGGITQSPKYLFRKEGQNVTLSCEQNLNHDAMYWYRQDPGQGLRLIYYSQIVNDFQKGDIAEGYSVSREKKESFPLTVTSAQKNPTAFYLCASSIRGIYNEQFFGPGTRLTVL.

This chain connects TRBV4-3 to TRBJ1-1; maybe TRBD1 (6 bases). Germline lookup yields CDR1 LGHNA and CDR2 YSLEER. V was trimmed by 1 base and J by 4 bases, leaving 10 bases between them. There are 14 residues in the CDR3. CDR3 sequence: CASSQAYRATEAFF. The CDR3 nucleotides read TGCGCCAGCAGCCAAGCCTACAGGGCCACTGAAGCTTTCTTT.

The rearrangement uses TRBV5-1 and TRBJ2-5; 7 bases are a match to TRBD1. This CDR3 spans 15 amino acids. Germline V CDR1 and CDR2: SGHRS, YFSETQ. J gave up 0 bases and V 4 bases, and 6 bases lay outside the gene matches. CDR3 sequence: CASSRDGTDQETQYF. In DNA form, the CDR3 reads TGCGCCAGCAGCCGAGACGGGACAGACCAAGAGACCCAGTACTTC.

The chain links TRBV19 to TRBJ2-1; 10 bases map to TRBD2. The junction had 11 bases not matched to a gene; V was cut back by 3 bases and J by 6 bases. Germline CDR1 reads LNHDA; CDR2 reads SQIVND (reference sequence). The CDR3 extends over 17 amino acids. The CDR3 DNA reads as TGTGCCAGTAGTATGGGTCTAGCGGGAGAAGGGCGCAATGAGCAGTTCTTC. Translated: CASSMGLAGEGRNEQFF.

J is TRBJ1-2 and V is TRBV6-1; TRBD1 matches 11 bases. The CDR3 consists of 15 residues. Trimming at V came to 3 bases and at J to 8 bases, leaving 8 bases not matched to a gene. Germline lookup yields CDR1 MNHNS and CDR2 SASEGT. The CDR3 DNA follows: TGTGCCAGCAGTGAGGACAGGGGGCGAGGCGGAGGCTACACCTTC. Its translation is CASSEDRGRGGGYTF.

This rearrangement joins TRBV6-5 to TRBJ2-7; D is perhaps TRBD1 (5 bases). V lost 6 bases to trimming and J lost 5 bases, with 17 bases between them. CDR1 and CDR2 (germline): MNHEY, SVGAGI. There are 14 residues in the CDR3. The chain's CDR3 is CASRYGSQGHEQYF. The CDR3 DNA reads TGTGCCAGCAGATACGGCTCGCAGGGCCACGAGCAGTACTTC.

The J gene is TRBJ2-7, the V gene TRBV5-1, with D perhaps TRBD2 (6 bases). Germline values: CDR1 SGHRS, CDR2 YFSETQ. CDR3 size: 14 residues. Trimming stripped 4 bases from V and 7 bases from J, with 18 bases between. The CDR3, as DNA: TGCGCCAGCAGCCGGATGGACAAACGGGGGGAGCAGTACTTC. Amino acids: CASSRMDKRGEQYF.

The chain employs TRBV5-1 and TRBJ2-2; 8 nucleotides agree with TRBD1. The V gene's germline CDR1 is SGHRS and CDR2 YFSETQ. The CDR3 spans 15 residues. The V gene end was trimmed by 4 bases and the J gene end by 3 bases; junction bases not matched to a gene: 5. The CDR3 DNA reads TGCGCCAGCAGCGTACAGGGGGGTTACACCGGGGAGCTGTTTTTT. Its translation: CASSVQGGYTGELFF.

The rearrangement joins TRBV5-4 to TRBJ1-2, with 7 bases matching TRBD1. Trimming took 3 bases from V and 6 from J; bases not matched to a gene: 11. The germline V gene encodes CDR1 SGHNT and CDR2 YYREEE (reference sequence). This CDR3 spans 15 amino acids. Written as DNA, the CDR3 is TGTGCCAGCAGCTCGGGACAGACCATTAATCATGGCTACACCTTC. This gives the protein CASSSGQTINHGYTF.

In its sample, this clone was seen many times. V gene TRBV11-3 combines with J gene TRBJ2-2, with TRBD2 matching 10 bases. The CDR3 consists of 18 residues. Germline values: CDR1 SGHNT, CDR2 YENEEA. The ends lost 0 bases at V and 6 bases at J; junction bases unmatched: 10. The chain's CDR3 is CASSLDWGLAGVSGELFF. The CDR3 DNA reads as TGTGCCAGCAGCTTAGATTGGGGGCTAGCGGGAGTTTCCGGGGAGCTGTTTTTT.

This clone was detected ten times or more. The chain employs TRBV19 and TRBJ1-5, with 9 bases lining up with TRBD1. The germline CDR1 and CDR2 sequences are LNHDA and SQIVND (reference sequence). With V trimmed by 11 bases and J by 6 bases, 11 bases remained unmatched. The CDR3 has 14 amino acids. The CDR3 reads CACSGTGQRQPQHF. In nucleotides, the CDR3 is TGTGCCTGCTCTGGGACAGGGCAACGTCAGCCCCAGCATTTT.

This chain uses TRBV27 with TRBJ2-7; a weak D match, TRBD1 (5 bases). V lost 1 base to trimming and J lost 3 bases, with 13 bases between them. This CDR3 is built from 15 residues. Germline V gives CDR1 MNHEY, CDR2 SMNVEV (reference sequence). CDR3 in amino acids: CASSLWGSTNYEQYF. CDR3 in DNA: TGTGCCAGCAGTTTATGGGGCAGTACTAACTACGAGCAGTACTTC.

The V gene is TRBV2, the J gene TRBJ1-5; 7 bases map to TRBD1. V shed 6 bases and J 3 bases; nucleotides not matched to a gene: 14. Germline loops: CDR1 SNHLY, CDR2 FYNNEI. This CDR3 has 17 residues. The CDR3 bases are TGTGCCAGCAGGGATCTACTCAGGGGACAGAACAATCAGCCCCAGCATTTT. This gives the protein CASRDLLRGQNNQPQHF.

The V gene is TRBV7-9, the J gene TRBJ1-4, with 8 bases matching TRBD1. Germline CDR1 reads SEHNR; CDR2 reads FQNEAQ (reference sequence). This CDR3 contains 14 residues. The ends lost 4 bases at V and 5 bases at J; junction bases unmatched: 3. The CDR3 sequence: CASSYRGENEKLFF. The DNA for the CDR3 is TGTGCCAGCAGCTACAGGGGGGAGAATGAAAAACTGTTTTTT.

The rearrangement links TRBV19 to TRBJ2-7; the D is unclear. CDR1 and CDR2 (germline): LNHDA, SQIVND (reference sequence). The length of the CDR3 is 15 residues. Trimming removed 1 base at V and 2 bases at J, with 12 bases between. The CDR3 DNA reads as TGTGCCAGTAGTATAGTTGTCAGAACCCCCTACGAGCAGTACTTC. Translating it yields CASSIVVRTPYEQYF.

V and J are TRBV29-1 and TRBJ1-1; weak D call: TRBD1 (5 bases). The CDR3 length is 16 residues. In germline, CDR1 is SQVTM, CDR2 ANQGSEA. V gave up 3 bases and J gave up 2 bases, with 19 bases separating them. CDR3 in amino acids: CSVDPVGTGSNTEAFF. CDR3 nucleotides: TGCAGCGTTGATCCGGTGGGAACAGGATCTAACACTGAAGCTTTCTTT.

The V gene is TRBV5-8, the J gene TRBJ1-5; D may be TRBD1 (6 bases). The CDR3 loop spans 14 amino acids. Trimming removed 4 bases from V and 9 bases from J, with 17 bases in between. The germline CDR1 and CDR2 sequences are SGHTS and YDEGEE. DNA of the CDR3: TGTGCCAGCAGCCTCCGACAGGTTACATGGCCCCAGCATTTT. It encodes CASSLRQVTWPQHF.

The sample holds one count of this clone. J is TRBJ2-1 and V is TRBV29-1; 8 bases map to TRBD1. This CDR3 is built from 13 residues. CDR1 and CDR2 from the germline V gene are SQVTM and ANQGSEA. Germline trimming cut 3 bases from V and 6 bases from J; bases unmatched to any gene: 4. The CDR3 is CSVDKTGGNEQFF. The CDR3 DNA reads TGCAGCGTTGATAAAACAGGGGGCAATGAGCAGTTCTTC.

The rearrangement uses TRBV24-1 and TRBJ2-1; 15 bases are shared with TRBD2. The CDR3 totals 15 residues. The germline V gene has CDR1 KGHDR and CDR2 SFDVKD. The V segment lost 9 bases and the J segment 2 bases; nucleotides outside the gene matches: 1. CDR3 residues: CATRTSGGAYNEQFF. For the CDR3, the DNA is TGTGCCACCCGGACTAGCGGGGGGGCCTACAATGAGCAGTTCTTC.

J is TRBJ1-6 and V is TRBV2; 7 bases match TRBD1. The J segment lost 7 bases and the V segment lost 6 bases, leaving 9 bases of the junction unmatched. Per germline, CDR1 SNHLY and CDR2 FYNNEI. This CDR3 has 15 residues. The CDR3 DNA is TGTGCCAGCAGCTCTGACAGGGTGGGAAATTCACCCCTCCACTTT. The encoded protein is CASSSDRVGNSPLHF.

This clone was seen a handful of times. The genes are TRBV4-3 and TRBJ2-3; TRBD2 matches 12 bases. The germline CDR1 and CDR2 sequences are LGHNA and YSLEER. V lost 0 bases and J lost 2; bases outside the gene matches: 3. The CDR3 runs to 17 residues. The CDR3 spells CASSQELAGGVTDTQYF. The CDR3 bases are TGCGCCAGCAGCCAAGAACTAGCGGGGGGTGTCACAGATACGCAGTATTTT.

The chain combines TRBV27 with TRBJ1-6, with 8 positions matching TRBD1. V lost 2 bases and J lost 3; bases outside the gene matches: 24. Per germline, CDR1 MNHEY and CDR2 SMNVEV (reference sequence). There are 23 residues in the CDR3. The CDR3 bases are TGTGCCAGCAGTTTAAGGCGCACTCTGACAGGGGCCCGTCCCCCTGGCTATAATTCACCCCTCCACTTT. It translates to CASSLRRTLTGARPPGYNSPLHF.

This clone was recorded only once. The V call is TRBV9, the J call TRBJ1-3, with 7 nucleotides matching TRBD1. Germline V gene sequence: CDR1 SGDLS, CDR2 YYNGEE. The CDR3 length is 18 residues. The V gene end was trimmed by 3 bases and the J gene end by 2 bases; junction bases not matched to a gene: 14. CDR3 nucleotide sequence: TGTGCCAGCAGCGAGACCCCGACAGGGATAGGTGCTGGAAACACCATATATTTT. Protein sequence: CASSETPTGIGAGNTIYF.

The V call is TRBV10-3, the J call TRBJ2-7; possibly TRBD2 for D (5 bases). CDR1 is ENHRY, CDR2 SYGVKD, per germline. Trimming removed 8 bases from V and 3 bases from J, with 11 bases in between. CDR3 length: 12 amino acids. The CDR3 sequence: CAIGSAGYEQYF. The CDR3 region has the DNA TGTGCCATCGGGTCGGCGGGCTACGAGCAGTACTTC.

The chain combines TRBV27 with TRBJ2-5; 8 bases line up with TRBD1. The CDR3 spans 16 residues. Germline values: CDR1 MNHEY, CDR2 SMNVEV (reference sequence). The V segment lost 5 bases and the J segment 3 bases; nucleotides outside the gene matches: 11. In DNA, the CDR3 is TGTGCCAGCAGTACACGTACCGGGACAGGTAAAGAGACCCAGTACTTC. Protein sequence: CASSTRTGTGKETQYF.

The rearrangement links TRBV9 to TRBJ2-2, with D perhaps TRBD2 (6 bases). Germline CDR1 SGDLS, CDR2 YYNGEE. The V end was cut by 0 bases, the J end by 4 bases, with 13 bases between. The CDR3 extends over 16 amino acids. CDR3 loop: CASSVGWGEGTGELFF. DNA of the CDR3: TGTGCCAGCAGCGTAGGTTGGGGGGAAGGCACCGGGGAGCTGTTTTTT.

This clone appeared a single time. This sequence joins TRBV9 and TRBJ1-2; 7 bases are shared with TRBD1. This CDR3 contains 15 residues. The V gene's germline CDR1 is SGDLS and CDR2 YYNGEE. V dropped 3 bases and J dropped 3; count of bases not matched to a gene: 8. The CDR3 DNA is TGTGCCAGCAGCGCCGGACAGGCCATTGACTATGGCTACACCTTC. Its protein product is CASSAGQAIDYGYTF.

This clone was counted a single time. CDR3 protein: CASSERTEAFF. CDR3 in DNA: TGTGCCAGCAGTGAGCGGACTGAAGCTTTCTTT. The V call is TRBV6-1, the J call TRBJ1-1; D call uncertain. The length of the CDR3 is 11 residues. The germline V and J ends were trimmed by 3 bases and 5 bases, with 4 bases remaining between them. Germline V CDR1 and CDR2: MNHNS, SASEGT.

The chain has TRBV18 and TRBJ1-2, with no clear D. Per germline, CDR1 KGHSH and CDR2 LQKENI. V shed 3 bases and J shed 7 bases, with 12 bases lying between them. The CDR3 sequence is 13 residues long. CDR3: CASSPGSAIGYTF. The CDR3 region has the DNA TGTGCCAGCTCACCGGGCTCTGCAATTGGCTACACCTTC.